This T cell receptor beta chain emerged from a study of blood T cells in healthy people across ages. At the level of the study: When template switching was applied, about one barcoded beta molecule was captured per two T cells.

This clonotype was detected only once. With a J-beta primer mix and a sample-barcoded 5' primer, a second PCR ran 7 to 11 cycles. A single record per CDR3 protein comes from TCRdb applying MiXCR to the 5' RACE reads. The sample has 910,000 or so distinct CDR3 sequences, about 51% seen once. The CDR3 loop spans 16 amino acids. Looked up from germline, CDR1 is MGHRA and CDR2 is YSYEKL. The junction had 11 bases not matched to a gene; V was cut back by 2 bases and J by 7 bases. The chain links TRBV4-1 to TRBJ1-2; 9 bases match TRBD1. This receptor was taken from an older woman in good health. The sequenced sample was blood. In DNA, the CDR3 is TGCGCCAGCAGCCAACCTGTACAGGGGGCTACACTTGGCTACACCTTC. This encodes CASSQPVQGATLGYTF.